This TCR beta chain was sequenced in a study of graft-versus-host responses after intestinal transplantation. Study overall: Once they had received anti-thymocyte globulin induction, all recipients took tacrolimus and steroids for around 3 years. The study, taken as a whole, reports: GvH clones appeared in recipient marrow, some first in ileum or blood.

Details on this clone: Its specificity is unknown.

Clones were sequenced by immunoSEQ multiplex PCR, and TCRdb holds only the in-frame ones, with some missing. Of around 45,000 clones in the sample, about 95% were seen once. The CDR3 contains 13 residues. Germline V CDR1 and CDR2: LNHDA, SQIVND (reference sequence). Trimming removed 8 bases from V and 9 bases from J; junction bases left unmatched: 12. Sequencing was performed on PBMCs, taken more than 310 days after intestinal transplant. The chain has TRBV19 and TRBJ2-7; 8 nucleotides match TRBD1. The TCR sequence derives from a human patient who received an intestinal transplant, so some T cells may come from the graft donor. Here the CDR3 DNA reads TGTGCCAGTTCTCTTCGACAGGGGAATTGGCAGTACTTC. It is translated as CASSLRQGNWQYF.